These 5 T cell receptor beta chains originate from one sample sequenced in a study of tumor-infiltrating lymphocytes in oesophageal squamous cell carcinoma. TCRdb reanalysed the PCR reads using MiXCR and keeps one entry per CDR3 protein. The table has 9,000 to 13,000 distinct CDR3 sequences, about 60% seen once. The source material was esophageal tumor tissue. These receptors all stem from a male donor with esophageal squamous cell carcinoma.

The chain is built from TRBV7-2 and TRBJ2-7, with 7 bases matching TRBD2. V was pared by 4 bases and J by 2 bases, with 5 bases of the junction left unmatched. The CDR3 extends over 14 amino acids. Per the germline V gene, CDR1 is SGHTA and CDR2 is FQGNSA. The CDR3, as DNA: TGTGCCAGCAGCTACAGCGGGACCACCTACGAGCAGTACTTC. Its translation: CASSYSGTTYEQYF. Supplemented by reference TRBV7-2 and TRBJ2-7, the full variable domain reads GAGVSQSPSNKVTEKGKDVELRCDPISGHTALYWYRQSLGQGLEFLIYFQGNSAPDKSGLPSDRFSAERTGGSVSTLTIQRTQQEDSAVYLCASSYSGTTYEQYFGPGTRLTVT.

This clonotype was seen only a few times. This chain connects TRBV28 to TRBJ2-7; 10 bases are shared with TRBD1. The germline V gene encodes CDR1 MDHEN and CDR2 SYDVKM. Trimming cost V 5 bases and J 6 bases; bases outside gene matches: 13. The CDR3 is made up of 16 amino acids. For the CDR3, the DNA is TGTGCCAGCAGTCCTCTTGGCGGGACAGGGGTCCTCGAGCAGTACTTC. Its protein is CASSPLGGTGVLEQYF.

The sample holds a few counts of this clonotype. The rearrangement joins TRBV28 to TRBJ1-2, with D perhaps matching TRBD1 (5 bases). The V gene's germline CDR1 is MDHEN and CDR2 SYDVKM. Trimming left V 5 bases short and J 4 bases short, with 14 bases between. The CDR3 is 14 residues long. The CDR3 DNA sequence: TGTGCCAGCAGTCTATTACAGGCGTTCTATGGCTACACCTTC. Translation gives CASSLLQAFYGYTF.

Concerning this clonotype itself: With a much larger clone just one base away, this may be a read error. It is likely a read error, because the conserved phenylalanine at the end of the CDR3 is missing. This chain joins TRBV7-6 and TRBJ2-5; 7 bases align to TRBD2. From germline, CDR1 is SGHVS and CDR2 FNYEAQ. The CDR3 extends over 14 amino acids. With 6 bases clipped from V and 2 bases from J, the junction kept 6 bases outside the gene matches. In nucleotides, the CDR3 is TGTGCCAGCAGGAAAACTAGCGCTCAAGAGACCCAGTACCTC. As protein: CASRKTSAQETQYL.

J is TRBJ2-7 and V is TRBV7-4; 12 positions match TRBD2. The DNA matches TRBJ2-1 better at its end, which makes the J call doubtful. Germline lookup yields CDR1 SGHVT and CDR2 SQSDAQ. The CDR3 has 15 amino acids. The CDR3 here is CASSRTSGESNEQFF. The CDR3 nucleotides are TGTGCCAGCAGCCGGACTAGCGGGGAGAGTAATGAGCAGTTCTTC.